This TCR beta chain was obtained from a study of early T cells in non-severe SARS-CoV-2 infection. The protocol attached unique molecular identifiers to individual cDNA molecules. TCRdb recomputed calls from the 5' RACE reads with MiXCR, one row per CDR3 protein. This repertoire shows about 98,000 distinct CDR3 sequences, roughly 14% found once; its top ten account for 6.5% to 8.5%. The length of the CDR3 is 16 residues. The V end lost 7 bases, the J end lost 1 base, and 16 bases lay between the germline ends. Per germline, CDR1 SGHVS and CDR2 FQNEAQ. Sample: whole blood. This clonotype originated in an adult who was a healthcare worker with PCR-confirmed SARS-CoV-2 infection or an uninfected control (not recorded which). The chain uses TRBV7-8 and TRBJ2-2; possible D gene TRBD2, 7 bases. The CDR3 sequence is CASTPRGGMNTGELFF. CDR3 coding DNA: TGTGCCAGCACCCCAAGGGGGGGGATGAACACCGGGGAGCTGTTTTTT.